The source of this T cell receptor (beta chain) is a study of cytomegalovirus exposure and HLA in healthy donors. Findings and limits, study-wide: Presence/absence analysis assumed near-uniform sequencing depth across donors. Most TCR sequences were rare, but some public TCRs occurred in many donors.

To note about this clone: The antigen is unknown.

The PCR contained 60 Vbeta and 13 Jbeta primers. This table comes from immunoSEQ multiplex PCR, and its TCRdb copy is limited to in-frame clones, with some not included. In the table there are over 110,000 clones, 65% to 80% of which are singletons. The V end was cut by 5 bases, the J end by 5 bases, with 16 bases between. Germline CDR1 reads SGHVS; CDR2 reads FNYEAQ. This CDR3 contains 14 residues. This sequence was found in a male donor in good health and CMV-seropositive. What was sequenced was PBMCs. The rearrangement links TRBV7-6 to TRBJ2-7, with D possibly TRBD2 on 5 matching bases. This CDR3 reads CASSPRRTGDEQYF. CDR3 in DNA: TGTGCCAGCAGCCCGAGGAGGACCGGGGACGAGCAGTACTTC.